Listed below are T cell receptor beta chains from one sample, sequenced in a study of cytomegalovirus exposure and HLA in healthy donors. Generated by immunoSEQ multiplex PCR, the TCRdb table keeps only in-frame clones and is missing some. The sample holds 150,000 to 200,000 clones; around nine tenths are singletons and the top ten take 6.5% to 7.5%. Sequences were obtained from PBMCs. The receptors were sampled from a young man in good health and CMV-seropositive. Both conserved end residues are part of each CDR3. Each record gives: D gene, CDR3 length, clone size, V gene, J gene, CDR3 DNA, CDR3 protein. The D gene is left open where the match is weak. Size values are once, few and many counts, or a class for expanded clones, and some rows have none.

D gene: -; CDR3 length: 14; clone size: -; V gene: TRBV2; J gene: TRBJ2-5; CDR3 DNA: TGTGCCAGCAGTGAAAGGGCGAGCGTAGAGACCCAGTACTTC; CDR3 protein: CASSERASVETQYF
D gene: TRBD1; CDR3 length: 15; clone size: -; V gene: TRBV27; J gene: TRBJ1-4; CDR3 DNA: TGTGCCAGCAGTCCTTCTGGAGGGGGCGTGAAAAAACTGTTTTTT; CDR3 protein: CASSPSGGGVKKLFF
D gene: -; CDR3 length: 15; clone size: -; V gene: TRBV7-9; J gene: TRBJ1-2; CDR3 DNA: TGTGCCAGCAGCTTAGCTACCCCCCGATTCTATGGCTACACCTTC; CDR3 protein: CASSLATPRFYGYTF
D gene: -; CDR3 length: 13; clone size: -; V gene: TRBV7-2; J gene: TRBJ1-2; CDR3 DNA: TGTGCCAGCAGCTTCGGTAGTCGGTATGGCTACACCTTC; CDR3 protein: CASSFGSRYGYTF
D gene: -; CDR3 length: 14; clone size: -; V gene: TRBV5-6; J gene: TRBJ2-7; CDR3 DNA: TGTGCCAGCAGCTACGGGACACGGTATCGCGAGCAGTACTTC; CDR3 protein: CASSYGTRYREQYF
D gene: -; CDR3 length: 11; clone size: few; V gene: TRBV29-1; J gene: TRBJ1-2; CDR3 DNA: TGCAGCGTTGTGGATAACTATGGCTACACCTTC; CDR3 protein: CSVVDNYGYTF
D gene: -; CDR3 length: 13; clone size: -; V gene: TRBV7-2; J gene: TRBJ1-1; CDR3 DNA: TGTGCCAGCAGATACCATGCGAACACTGAAGCTTTCTTT; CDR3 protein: CASRYHANTEAFF
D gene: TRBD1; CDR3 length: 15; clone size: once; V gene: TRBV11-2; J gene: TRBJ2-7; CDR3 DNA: TGTGCCAGCAGACTAGGGGACAGGGGACCCTACGAGCAGTACTTC; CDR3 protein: CASRLGDRGPYEQYF
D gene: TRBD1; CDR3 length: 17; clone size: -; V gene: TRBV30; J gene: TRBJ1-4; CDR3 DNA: TGTGCCTGGAGTCGGGGACAGGGTTATTCGTCTAATGAAAAACTGTTTTTT; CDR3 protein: CAWSRGQGYSSNEKLFF
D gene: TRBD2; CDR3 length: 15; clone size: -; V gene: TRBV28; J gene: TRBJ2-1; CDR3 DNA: TGTGCCAGCAGTTTTAGGACTAGCGGATACAATGAGCAGTTCTTC; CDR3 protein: CASSFRTSGYNEQFF
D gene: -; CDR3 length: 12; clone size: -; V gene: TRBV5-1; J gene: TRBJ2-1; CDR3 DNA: TGCGCCAGCAGCATGACAGACAATGAGCAGTTCTTC; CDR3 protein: CASSMTDNEQFF
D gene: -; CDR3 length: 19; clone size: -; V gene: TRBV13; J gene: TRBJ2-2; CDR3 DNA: TGTGCCAGCAGCTTGTCTTCCCTCTGGGACTTCTCCCCCACCGGGGAGCTGTTTTTT; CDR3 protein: CASSLSSLWDFSPTGELFF
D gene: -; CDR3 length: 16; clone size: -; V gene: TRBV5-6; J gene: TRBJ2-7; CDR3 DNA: TGTGCCAGCAGCTCCGGGCGGTACCTACGGGGCAGCGAGCAGTACTTC; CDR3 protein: CASSSGRYLRGSEQYF
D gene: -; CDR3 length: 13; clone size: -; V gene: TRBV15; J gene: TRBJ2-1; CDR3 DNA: TGTGCCACCAGCAGAGATCTAGTGGATGAGCAGTTCTTC; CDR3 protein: CATSRDLVDEQFF
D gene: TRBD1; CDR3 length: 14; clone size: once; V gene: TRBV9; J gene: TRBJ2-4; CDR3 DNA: TGTGCCAGCAGCTTGACAGGGGGCGAAAACATTCAGTACTTC; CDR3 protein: CASSLTGGENIQYF
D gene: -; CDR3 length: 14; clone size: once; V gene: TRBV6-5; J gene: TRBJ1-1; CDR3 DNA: TGTGCCAGCAGTTCTGAGAACAGGGCCACTGAAGCTTTCTTT; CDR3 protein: CASSSENRATEAFF
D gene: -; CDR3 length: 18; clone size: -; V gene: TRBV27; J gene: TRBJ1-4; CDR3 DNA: TGTGCCAGCAGTACCTCATTGCGGGGTCGTCAAAGGAATGAAAAACTGTTTTTT; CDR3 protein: CASSTSLRGRQRNEKLFF
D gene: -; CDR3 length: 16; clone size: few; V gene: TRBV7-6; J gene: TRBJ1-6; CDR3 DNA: TGTGCCAGCAGCTCTAGCGCGGGGAGCTTCAATTCACCCCTCCACTTT; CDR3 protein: CASSSSAGSFNSPLHF
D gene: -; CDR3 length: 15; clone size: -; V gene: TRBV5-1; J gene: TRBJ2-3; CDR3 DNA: TGCGCCAGCAGCTTGGATCCTTCGGCGGCAGATACGCAGTATTTT; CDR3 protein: CASSLDPSAADTQYF
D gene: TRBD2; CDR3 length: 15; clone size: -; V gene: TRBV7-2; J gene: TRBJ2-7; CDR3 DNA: TGTGCCAGCAGCTCCATCGTGGCTAGCGGAAACGAGCAGTACTTC; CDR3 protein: CASSSIVASGNEQYF
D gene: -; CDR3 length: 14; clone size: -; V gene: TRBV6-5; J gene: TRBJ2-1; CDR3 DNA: TGTGCCAGCAGTTCGGAACAGGGCTACAATGAGCAGTTCTTC; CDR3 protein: CASSSEQGYNEQFF
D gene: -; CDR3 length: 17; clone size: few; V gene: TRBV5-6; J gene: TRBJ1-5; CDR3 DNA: TGTGCCAGCAGCTTTTTCGGGGGGACATCTAGCAATCAGCCCCAGCATTTT; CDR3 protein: CASSFFGGTSSNQPQHF
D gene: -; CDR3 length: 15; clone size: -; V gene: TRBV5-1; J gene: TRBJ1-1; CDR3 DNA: TGCGCCAGCAGCTCCGACCCCACAAGGAACACTGAAGCTTTCTTT; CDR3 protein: CASSSDPTRNTEAFF
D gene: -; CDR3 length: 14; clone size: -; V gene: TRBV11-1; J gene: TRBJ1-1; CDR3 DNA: TGTGCCAGCAGCTCCGGCCGTGGGAACACTGAAGCTTTCTTT; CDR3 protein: CASSSGRGNTEAFF
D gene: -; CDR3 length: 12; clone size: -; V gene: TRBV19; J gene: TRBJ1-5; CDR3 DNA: TGTGCCAGTAGTATTAACGTAGGTGCCCAGCATTTT; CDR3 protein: CASSINVGAQHF
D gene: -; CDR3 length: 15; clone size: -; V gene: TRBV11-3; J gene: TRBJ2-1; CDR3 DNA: TGTGCCAGCAGCTTAGCCGCGAACCCCTACAATGAGCAGTTCTTC; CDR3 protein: CASSLAANPYNEQFF
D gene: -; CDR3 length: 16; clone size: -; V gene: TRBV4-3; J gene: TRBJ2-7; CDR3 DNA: TGCGCCAGCAGCCAAGATCGGGGCGGCGGGGCATACGAGCAGTACTTC; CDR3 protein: CASSQDRGGGAYEQYF
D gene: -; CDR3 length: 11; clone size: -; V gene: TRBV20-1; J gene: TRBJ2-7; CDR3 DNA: TGCAGTGCTCGACGGGTTTCGGAGCAGTACTTC; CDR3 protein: CSARRVSEQYF
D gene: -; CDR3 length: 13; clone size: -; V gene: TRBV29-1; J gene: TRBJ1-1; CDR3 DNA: TGCAGCGTTAGTCGGGGGATGAACACTGAAGCTTTCTTT; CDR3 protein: CSVSRGMNTEAFF
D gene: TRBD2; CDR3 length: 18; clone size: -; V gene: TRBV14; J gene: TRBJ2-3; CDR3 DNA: TGTGCCAGCAGCGAACTAGCGGGGGGAGCCGTTGGAACAGATACGCAGTATTTT; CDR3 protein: CASSELAGGAVGTDTQYF
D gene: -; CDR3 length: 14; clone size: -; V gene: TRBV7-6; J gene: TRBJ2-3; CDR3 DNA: TGTGCCAGCAGCTTTGGAGGGTATAGGTATACGCAGTATTTT; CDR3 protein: CASSFGGYRYTQYF
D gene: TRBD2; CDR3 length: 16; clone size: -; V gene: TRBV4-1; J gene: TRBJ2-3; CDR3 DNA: TGCGCCAGCAGCCAAGGACAGGAGCGGGGGTTTAGGACGCAGTATTTT; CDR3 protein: CASSQGQERGFRTQYF
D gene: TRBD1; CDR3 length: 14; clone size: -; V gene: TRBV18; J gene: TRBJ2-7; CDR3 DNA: TGTGCCAGCTCGCCGGGACAGGGGGCCTACGAGCAGTACTTC; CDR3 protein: CASSPGQGAYEQYF
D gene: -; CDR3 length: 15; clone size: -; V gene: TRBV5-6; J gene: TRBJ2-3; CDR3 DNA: TGTGCCAGCAGCTTATTGCCTACACGACCAGATACGCAGTATTTT; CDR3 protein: CASSLLPTRPDTQYF
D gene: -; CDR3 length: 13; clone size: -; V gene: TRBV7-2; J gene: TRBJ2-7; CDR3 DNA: TGTGCCAGCAGCTTAGCGTCGATGCCCGAGCAGTACTTC; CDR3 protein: CASSLASMPEQYF
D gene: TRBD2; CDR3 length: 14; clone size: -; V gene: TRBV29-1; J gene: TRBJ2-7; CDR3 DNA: TGCAGCGTTGGAACCGGGACTAAGAACTACGAGCAGTACTTC; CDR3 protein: CSVGTGTKNYEQYF
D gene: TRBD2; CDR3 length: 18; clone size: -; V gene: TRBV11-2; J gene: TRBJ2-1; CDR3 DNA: TGTGCCAGCAGCTTAGGGGGACTAGCGGGGCGTGCGGCGGGTGAGCAGTTCTTC; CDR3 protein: CASSLGGLAGRAAGEQFF
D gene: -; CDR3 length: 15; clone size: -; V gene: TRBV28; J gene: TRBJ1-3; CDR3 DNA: TGTGCCAGCAGTTCCCCGGAGGCGTATCGAAACACCATATATTTT; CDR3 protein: CASSSPEAYRNTIYF
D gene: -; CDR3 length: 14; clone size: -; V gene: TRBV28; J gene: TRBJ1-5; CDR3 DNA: TGTGCCAGCAGTTTGACTGCTCTCGATCAGCCCCAGCATTTT; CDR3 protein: CASSLTALDQPQHF
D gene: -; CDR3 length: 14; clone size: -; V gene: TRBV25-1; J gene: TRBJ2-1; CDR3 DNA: TGTGCCAGCAGTGAATATTTGTCCTACAATGAGCAGTTCTTC; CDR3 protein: CASSEYLSYNEQFF
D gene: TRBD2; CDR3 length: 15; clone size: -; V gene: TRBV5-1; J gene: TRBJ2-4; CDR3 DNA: TGCGCCAGCAGCCTACGGACTAGCGGGGGAAACATTCAGTACTTC; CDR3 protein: CASSLRTSGGNIQYF
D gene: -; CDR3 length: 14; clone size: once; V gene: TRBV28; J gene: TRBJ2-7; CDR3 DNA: TGTGCCAGCAGTACGACAGGCGGGTCGTACGAGCAGTACTTC; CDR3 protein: CASSTTGGSYEQYF